The 20 T cell receptor beta chains below come from one sample, sequenced in a study of blood T cell repertoires in COVID-19 (dated by TCRdb to 2020 to 2022). Library construction relied on the immunoSEQ multiplex PCR assay. This immuneACCESS table, as held by TCRdb, lists in-frame sequences with V and J called but not all clones. Of the missing ones, under half trace to an unresolved V gene in checked studies; the others have no known cause. This sample gives over 350,000 clones in total; roughly nine tenths of them show up just once. The ten most abundant clones make up about 0.9% of the sample. The sample comprised PBMCs or T cells enriched from blood (not recorded which). The receptors originated from a middle-aged woman who had been exposed to COVID-19.

This rearrangement joins TRBV15 to TRBJ2-6, with D perhaps TRBD2 (5 bases). The CDR3 runs 15 residues. The ends were cut back, 3 bases at V and 1 base at J, with 7 bases in the middle. CDR1 LNHNV and CDR2 YYDKDF come from the germline V gene (reference sequence). DNA of the CDR3: TGTGCCACCAGCAGGGACTTTTCTGGGGCCAACGTCCTGACTTTC. Translating it yields CATSRDFSGANVLTF.

The chain recombines TRBV19 with TRBJ1-3; D is possibly TRBD1 (5 bases). Germline CDR1 LNHDA, CDR2 SQIVND (reference sequence). The CDR3 is 15 residues long. V lost 5 bases, J lost 0 bases, and 11 bases lay in between. The chain's CDR3 is CASSSWGDSGNTIYF. CDR3 sequence (DNA): TGTGCCAGTAGTTCTTGGGGGGACTCTGGAAACACCATATATTTT.

The chain has TRBV27 and TRBJ2-7; 8 nucleotides agree with TRBD1. Germline lookup yields CDR1 MNHEY and CDR2 SMNVEV (reference sequence). The trim removed 10 bases at V and 4 bases at J, leaving 15 bases unmatched. The CDR3 is 15 residues long. Written as DNA, the CDR3 is TGTGCCACTACGAACGTGACAGGGGATGGGTACGAGCAGTACTTC. This translates into CATTNVTGDGYEQYF.

Points on this clone: The same CDR3 is also encoded by other DNA sequences in this sample. The CDR3 region is CASSLSGNTEAFF. In DNA, the CDR3 is TGTGCCAGCAGTTTATCCGGGAACACTGAAGCTTTCTTT. V and J are TRBV12-3 or TRBV12-4 and TRBJ1-1, with D uncertain. This CDR3 spans 13 amino acids. Deletions cut 2 bases from V and 1 base from J, with 5 bases between.

This clone was counted a single time. The chain joins TRBV21-1 to TRBJ1-3. TRBV21-1 represents a pseudogene. The CDR3 is 16 amino acids. The CDR3 here is CASSNCGLSSGNTIYF. DNA for the CDR3: TGTGCCAGCAGCAATTGCGGGTTAAGCTCTGGAAACACCATATATTTT.

The chain employs TRBV11-2 and TRBJ1-1; 7 bases are shared with TRBD1. Trimming cost V 5 bases and J 5 bases; bases outside gene matches: 8. CDR3 length equals 14 residues. Germline lookup yields CDR1 SGHAT and CDR2 FQNNGV. DNA of the CDR3: TGTGCCAGCAGCCTGAGGGGGCCGGGGACTGAAGCTTTCTTT. Its translation is CASSLRGPGTEAFF.

This clone was seen only once. This chain connects TRBV24-1 to TRBJ2-3; 11 bases map to TRBD1. The germline gives CDR1 KGHDR, CDR2 SFDVKD. Trimming took 4 bases from V and 2 from J; bases not matched to a gene: 7. This CDR3 is built from 17 residues. In nucleotides, the CDR3 is TGTGCCACCAGTGAATACGAGGACAGGGGGCTCACAGATACGCAGTATTTT. Its protein product is CATSEYEDRGLTDTQYF.

J is TRBJ2-5 and V is TRBV29-1, with TRBD2 matching over 10 bases. The CDR3 runs to 16 residues. V lost 0 bases and J lost 4; bases outside the gene matches: 8. Germline CDR1 reads SQVTM; CDR2 reads ANQGSEA. The DNA of the CDR3 is TGCAGCGTTGAAGAGGGTCTAGCGGGAGTTGTAGAGACCCAGTACTTC. Amino acid sequence: CSVEEGLAGVVETQYF.

This chain links TRBV6-2 or TRBV6-3 with TRBJ2-5; TRBD2 is a possible D gene (5 bases). CDR1 is MNHEY, CDR2 SVGEGT, per germline. CDR3 length: 11 amino acids. V was pared by 6 bases and J by 13 bases, with 15 bases between. The CDR3 loop is CASSPDYGRYF. In nucleotides, the CDR3 is TGTGCCAGCAGCCCAGACTATGGCCGGTACTTC.

The chain employs TRBV24-1 and TRBJ1-1; perhaps TRBD1 as D (6 bases). The CDR3 is made up of 15 amino acids. V dropped 3 bases and J dropped 1 base, with 11 bases sitting between them. Germline CDR1 KGHDR, CDR2 SFDVKD. In DNA form, the CDR3 reads TGTGCCACCAGTGATGGGGGGGCTGGGAACACTGAAGCTTTCTTT. It yields the protein CATSDGGAGNTEAFF.

This clone was seen only a few times. The V call is TRBV25-1, the J call TRBJ1-2; no clear D gene. With 1 base removed from V and 3 bases from J, the gap between germline ends came to 3 bases. The CDR3 spans 12 residues. Per the germline V gene, CDR1 is MGHDK and CDR2 is SYGVNS. CDR3 in amino acids: CASSELYYGYTF. CDR3 sequence (DNA): TGTGCCAGCAGTGAATTATACTATGGCTACACCTTC.

Turning to this clone: The sample carries other DNA sequences with the same CDR3. The chain uses TRBV6-5 and TRBJ1-5; a possible D gene is TRBD1 (5 bases). Germline CDR1 reads MNHEY; CDR2 reads SVGAGI. V was cut by 4 bases and J by 4 bases, with 8 bases left in between. This CDR3 is built from 13 residues. This CDR3 reads CASSSQGNQPQHF. DNA for the CDR3: TGTGCCAGCAGTTCGCAGGGTAATCAGCCCCAGCATTTT.

This chain links TRBV27 with TRBJ2-1, with TRBD2 identical over 7 bases. The CDR3 covers 14 residues. The ends lost 7 bases at V and 4 bases at J; junction bases unmatched: 7. The germline V gene encodes CDR1 MNHEY and CDR2 SMNVEV (reference sequence). CDR3 sequence (DNA): TGTGCCAGCAAGGGACTAAATTTATACAATGAGCAGTTCTTC. Translating it yields CASKGLNLYNEQFF.

This chain uses TRBV2 with TRBJ2-5, with TRBD1 identical over 7 bases. CDR3 size: 13 residues. Germline V gene lookup returns CDR1 SNHLY and CDR2 FYNNEI. The junction had 4 bases not matched to a gene; V was cut back by 5 bases and J by 4 bases. The CDR3 sequence is CASSIDRVETQYF. Written as DNA, the CDR3 is TGTGCCAGCAGTATCGACAGGGTAGAGACCCAGTACTTC. Full variable domain (remainder filled in from reference TRBV2 and TRBJ2-5): EPEVTQTPSHQVTQMGQEVILRCVPISNHLYFYWYRQILGQKVEFLVSFYNNEISEKSEIFDDQFSVERPDGSNFTLKIRSTKLEDSAMYFCASSIDRVETQYFGPGTRLLVL.

The chain recombines TRBV5-1 with TRBJ2-7; 9 bases map to TRBD1. CDR1 is SGHRS, CDR2 YFSETQ, per germline. The CDR3 runs to 14 residues. Losses at the gene ends were 0 bases for V and 4 bases for J; bases not matched to a gene: 2. The CDR3 sequence is CASSLVGQGYEQYF. CDR3 sequence (DNA): TGCGCCAGCAGCTTGGTGGGACAGGGTTACGAGCAGTACTTC.

In this sample, this clone turned up once. The rearrangement links TRBV7-2 to TRBJ2-3, with 8 positions matching TRBD2. V was pared by 3 bases and J by 0 bases, with 5 bases of the junction left unmatched. Germline loops: CDR1 SGHTA, CDR2 FQGNSA. The CDR3 extends over 16 amino acids. The CDR3 protein is CASSFTPSGSTDTQYF. In nucleotides, the CDR3 is TGTGCCAGCAGCTTTACGCCTAGCGGGAGCACAGATACGCAGTATTTT.

The rearrangement links TRBV24-1 to TRBJ1-1, with 8 bases identical to TRBD1. V gave up 3 bases and J gave up 6 bases; unmatched junction bases: 5. The CDR3 length is 14 residues. Per the germline V gene, CDR1 is KGHDR and CDR2 is SFDVKD. The CDR3 sequence: CATSDGQGRAEAFF. In nucleotides, the CDR3 is TGTGCCACCAGTGATGGACAGGGACGGGCTGAAGCTTTCTTT.

The chain links TRBV3-1 (or the pseudogene TRBV3-2) to TRBJ1-2; 9 nucleotides agree with TRBD1. Germline V gene data show CDR1 as LGHDT and CDR2 as YNNKEL (reference sequence). V lost 5 bases to trimming and J lost 2 bases; unmatched junction nucleotides: 12. The CDR3 is made up of 17 amino acids. The CDR3 loop is CASSKRRRDRENYGYTF. The CDR3 DNA reads TGTGCCAGCAGCAAAAGACGGCGGGACAGGGAGAACTATGGCTACACCTTC.

The gene calls are TRBV7-9 and TRBJ1-6; D is uncertain. CDR3 size: 17 residues. V lost 3 bases, J lost 0 bases, and 12 bases lay in between. The germline V gene encodes CDR1 SEHNR and CDR2 FQNEAQ (reference sequence). CDR3 residues: CASSLVTPSSYNSPLHF. CDR3 DNA sequence: TGTGCCAGCAGCTTGGTTACGCCGAGCTCCTATAATTCACCCCTCCACTTT.

This chain joins TRBV30 and TRBJ1-2; D not certain. Trimming stripped 3 bases from V and 2 bases from J, with 4 bases between. The CDR3 has 11 residues. Germline CDR1 is GTSNPN and CDR2 is SVGIG (reference sequence). CDR3 bases: TGTGCCTGGAGAACAAACTATGGCTACACCTTC. Residues: CAWRTNYGYTF. The whole variable domain, remainder taken from reference TRBV30 and TRBJ1-2, is SQTIHQWPATLVQPVGSPLSLECTVEGTSNPNLYWYRQAAGRGLQLLFYSVGIGQISSEVPQNLSASRPQDRQFILSSKKLLLSDSGFYLCAWRTNYGYTFGSGTRLTVV.